This T cell receptor beta chain was documented in a study of OX40 agonist ivuxolimab in advanced cancers. At the level of the whole study: Ivuxolimab, which targeted the costimulatory receptor OX40 (CD134), was an agonistic, fully human IgG2 monoclonal antibody. Intravenous ivuxolimab was administered to patients every 2 weeks at six dose levels: 0.01, 0.1, 0.3, 1.5, 3 and 10 mg/kg. Of the approximately 54 patients in dose escalation, some 20 had hepatocellular carcinoma, some 15 had melanoma, 9 had renal cell carcinoma and 9 had head and neck cancer. A male proportion of roughly 80% and a mean age of about 60 years, ranging from about 23 to 90, were recorded for the dose-escalation cohort. Patients were allowed to have had prior anti-PD-1, anti-PD-L1 or anti-CTLA-4 therapy, and around 41% of the dose-escalation patients had previously received checkpoint inhibitors. Partial responses occurred in three dose-escalation patients, of whom one had hepatocellular carcinoma and two had cutaneous melanoma. Peripheral TCRbeta sequencing aimed to test whether ivuxolimab altered TCR sequence diversity and caused clonal T-cell expansion. The paper describes the monotherapy dose-escalation part (N of about 50 patients) of the phase I trial of ivuxolimab.

Genomic DNA was extracted from sorted cells for sequencing of the TCRbeta CDR3 region. The immunoSEQ Assay was used for sequencing of TCRbeta CDR3 regions. TCRdb holds this immuneACCESS table with in-frame rearrangements only. Some clones are missing; in checked studies, unresolved V genes explain under half, and the rest has no known cause. The sample yields about 77,000 clones; more than 75% were counted once. 6.2% of the sample is in the top ten clones. General conclusions and limits of the study: The antigen specificity of the clonally expanded peripheral T cells was not determined. At doses of 0.1 to 3.0 mg/kg, clonal expansion of both CD4+ and CD8+ T cells in blood was seen between baseline and week 6. Low levels of normalized T-cell clonal expansion were also seen in some nonresponding patients. In the 0.1-3.0 mg/kg groups, partial responders were among the patients with the lowest normalized peripheral clonal expansion, particularly in CD8+ T cells. After ivuxolimab, expanded clones were on average more numerous among CD8+ T cells than among CD4+ T cells.

CDR1 SGHDT and CDR2 YYEEEE were looked up in the germline V gene. V is pared back by 0 bases and J by 9 bases, with 13 bases lying between the germline termini. From the cysteine through the phenylalanine, the CDR3 covers 14 amino acids. Only the CDR3 part of the read is kept: 42 bases, read in frame from the first base. Worth noting for this clone: The specificity of this receptor is unknown. No base quality information exists; no much larger clone differs at one position.

Patients with a history of autoimmune disease or receiving systemic immunosuppression were excluded from the trial. In every dose cohort, peripheral blood was drawn for TCR sequencing at baseline, cycle 4 day 1, and cycle 7 day 1. The samples were drawn from a first-in-human, open-label, multicenter phase I dose-escalation trial of ivuxolimab. Adults with locally advanced or metastatic head and neck squamous cell, hepatocellular, melanoma or renal cell carcinoma were enrolled in the trial. Before TCR sequencing, CD4+ T cells and CD8+ T cells were sorted from peripheral blood as separate populations.

The input for sequencing was CD4+ or CD8+ T cells sorted from blood, taken in a trial of the OX40 agonist ivuxolimab. The rearranged segments are TRBV5-6 and TRBJ2-1; TRBD2 is possibly the D segment (6 matching bases). The TCR sequence derives from an adult with an advanced solid tumor such as melanoma, head and neck, liver or kidney cancer. The sequenced DNA is TGTGCCAGCAGCTTGGTGACTAGAGGGAGTGAGCAGTTCTTC. It encodes CASSLVTRGSEQFF.